The clone carrying this T cell receptor (beta chain) was seen repeatedly, ten times or more. MiXCR, run by TCRdb on the PCR reads, gives a single entry per CDR3 protein. This table holds around 480,000 distinct CDR3 sequences, around 23% found once. This CDR3 region has 12 residues. Trimming left V 2 bases short and J 4 bases short, with 9 bases between. From germline, CDR1 is GTSNPN and CDR2 SVGIG (reference sequence). The data belong to a study of molecular identifiers for immune sequencing clone quantification. The chain uses TRBV30 and TRBJ2-7; D possibly uses TRBD1 or TRBD2 (6 bases each). The sequencing input was naive CD8+ T cells from blood, with Jurkat cell RNA spiked in. Subset specified: FACS-sorted CD8+CD4-CCR7+CD45RA+ naive T cells. This TCR was recovered from a human donor in good health. Some libraries in this study had Jurkat cell RNA spiked in. CDR3 loop: CAWSRGVYEQYF. CDR3 in DNA: TGTGCCTGGAGTAGGGGGGTTTACGAGCAGTACTTC.